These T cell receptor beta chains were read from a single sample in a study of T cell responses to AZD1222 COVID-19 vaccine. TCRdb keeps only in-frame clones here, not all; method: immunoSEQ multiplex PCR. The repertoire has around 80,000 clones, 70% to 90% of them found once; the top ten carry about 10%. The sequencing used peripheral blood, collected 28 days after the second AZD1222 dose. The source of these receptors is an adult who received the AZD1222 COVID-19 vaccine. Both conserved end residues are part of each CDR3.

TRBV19 CASSTLTNTEAFF
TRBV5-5 CASSAATTGPHSSLFF
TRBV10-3 CAISESGDSYNEQFF
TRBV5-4 CASSLEVADTQYF
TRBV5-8 CASSSWAENQPQHF
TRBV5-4 CASSRTGFLHF
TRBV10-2 CASSEGARQPQHF
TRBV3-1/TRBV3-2 CASSRSYEQYF
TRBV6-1 CASSDNQGPNEKLFF
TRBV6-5 CASQGPGRTYNEQFF
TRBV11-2 CASSLFGVSYEQYF
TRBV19 CASSLRPYQPQHF
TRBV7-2 CASSSRTQETQYF
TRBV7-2 CASSFVNRGYEQYF
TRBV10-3 CAVAPGTGAEAFF
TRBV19 CASSIRTAPLSGANVLTF
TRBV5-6 CASSLFLQGVAGELFF
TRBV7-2 CASSLAAGNYGYTF
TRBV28 CASGKSSYNEQFF
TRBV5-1 CASSLSDWNYEQYF
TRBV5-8 CASSYGAEQFF
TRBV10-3 CAIRQGVNTEAFF
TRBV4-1 CASSQEAGAYEQYF
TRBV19 CATSLQLPVGDQPQHF
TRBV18 CASSSRGALNNEQFF
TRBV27 CASSLGRGAGYEQYF
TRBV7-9 CASSLVGTGGNEQYF
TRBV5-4 CASSSGTAWTSPLHF
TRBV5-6 CASSLSSNQPQHF
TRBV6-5 CASNPGRMNTEAFF
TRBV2 CASTRTSTGELFF
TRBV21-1 CASSKRDRHNEKLFF
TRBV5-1 CASSLDRINTEAFF
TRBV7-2 CASSLASGGSMETQYF
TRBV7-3 CASKGYPDNEQFF
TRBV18 CASTRDSYTGELFF
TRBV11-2 CASSLTGGNNYGYTF
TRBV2 CASSELTVEKLFF
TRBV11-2 CASSHRGTGNTIYF
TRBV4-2 CASSQDVGYEQYF
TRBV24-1 CATSDSTGGIGTNEKLFF
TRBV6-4 CASSAQGYSPLHF
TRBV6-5 CASSPSGSYGYTF
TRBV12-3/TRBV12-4 CASSHDSTDTQYF
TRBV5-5 CASSLTMGRTDTQYF
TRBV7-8 CASSQGPEGTELETQYF
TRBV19 CASSPRMSLPLINEQFF
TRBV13 CASSSGLAGGNNEQFF
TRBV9 CASRGDRWNGYTF
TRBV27 CASSLYIPNSPLHF